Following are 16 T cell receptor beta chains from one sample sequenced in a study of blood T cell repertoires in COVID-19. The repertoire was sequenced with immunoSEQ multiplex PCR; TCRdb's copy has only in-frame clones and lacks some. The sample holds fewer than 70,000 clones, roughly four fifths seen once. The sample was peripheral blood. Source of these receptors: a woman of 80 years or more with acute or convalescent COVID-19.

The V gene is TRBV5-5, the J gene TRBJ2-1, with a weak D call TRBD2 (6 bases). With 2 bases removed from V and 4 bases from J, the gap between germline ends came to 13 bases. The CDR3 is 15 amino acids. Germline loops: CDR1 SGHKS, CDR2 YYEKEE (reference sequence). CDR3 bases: TGTGCCAGCAGCTTTGGGCAGGGACTTTACAATGAGCAGTTCTTC. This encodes CASSFGQGLYNEQFF.

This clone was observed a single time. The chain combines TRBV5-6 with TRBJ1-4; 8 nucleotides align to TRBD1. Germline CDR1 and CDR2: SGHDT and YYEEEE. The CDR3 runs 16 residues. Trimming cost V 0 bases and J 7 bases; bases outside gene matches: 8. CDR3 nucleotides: TGTGCCAGCAGCTTGGCGCGAAACAGGGGGAGTGAAAAACTGTTTTTT. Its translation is CASSLARNRGSEKLFF.

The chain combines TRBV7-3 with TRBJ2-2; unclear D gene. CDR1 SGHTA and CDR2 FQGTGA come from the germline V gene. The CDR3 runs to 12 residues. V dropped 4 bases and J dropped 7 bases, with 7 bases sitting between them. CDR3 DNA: TGTGCCAGCAGCTCCCACGGCGGGGAGCTGTTTTTT. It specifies CASSSHGGELFF.

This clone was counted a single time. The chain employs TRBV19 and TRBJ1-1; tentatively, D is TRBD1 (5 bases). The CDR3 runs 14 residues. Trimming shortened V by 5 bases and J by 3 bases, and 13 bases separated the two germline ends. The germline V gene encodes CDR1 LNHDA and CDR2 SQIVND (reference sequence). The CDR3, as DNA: TGTGCCAGTAGTCGAGCGGGACTGTACACTGAAGCTTTCTTT. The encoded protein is CASSRAGLYTEAFF.

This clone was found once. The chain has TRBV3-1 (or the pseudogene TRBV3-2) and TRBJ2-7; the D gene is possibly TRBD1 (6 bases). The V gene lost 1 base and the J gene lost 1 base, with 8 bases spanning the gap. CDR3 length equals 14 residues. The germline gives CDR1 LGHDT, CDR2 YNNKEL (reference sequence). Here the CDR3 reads CASSQVDSSYEQYF. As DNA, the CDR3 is TGTGCCAGCAGCCAAGTGGACAGTTCCTACGAGCAGTACTTC.

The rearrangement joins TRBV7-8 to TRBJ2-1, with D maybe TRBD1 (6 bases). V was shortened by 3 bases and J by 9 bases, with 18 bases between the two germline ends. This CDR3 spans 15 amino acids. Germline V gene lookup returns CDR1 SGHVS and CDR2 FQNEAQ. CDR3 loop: CASSFRQVQLSEQFF. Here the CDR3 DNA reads TGTGCCAGCAGCTTTCGACAGGTACAATTAAGTGAGCAGTTCTTC.

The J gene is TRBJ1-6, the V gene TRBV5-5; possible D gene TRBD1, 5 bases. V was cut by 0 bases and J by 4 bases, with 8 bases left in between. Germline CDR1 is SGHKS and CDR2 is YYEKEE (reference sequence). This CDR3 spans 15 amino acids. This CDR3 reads CASSLGAGYNSPLHF. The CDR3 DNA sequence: TGTGCCAGCAGCTTGGGCGCAGGGTATAATTCACCCCTCCACTTT.

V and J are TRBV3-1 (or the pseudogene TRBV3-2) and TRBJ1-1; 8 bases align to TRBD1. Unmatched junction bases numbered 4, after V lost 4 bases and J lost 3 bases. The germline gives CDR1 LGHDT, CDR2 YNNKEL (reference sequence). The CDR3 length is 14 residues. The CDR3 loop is CASSRQGLYTEAFF. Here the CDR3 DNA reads TGTGCCAGCAGCCGACAGGGGTTGTACACTGAAGCTTTCTTT.

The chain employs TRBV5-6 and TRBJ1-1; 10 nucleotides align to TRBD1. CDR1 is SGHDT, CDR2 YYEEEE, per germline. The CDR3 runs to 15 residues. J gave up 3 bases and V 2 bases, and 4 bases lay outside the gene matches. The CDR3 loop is CASSLRDRGYTEAFF. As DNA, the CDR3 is TGTGCCAGCAGCTTAAGGGACAGGGGTTACACTGAAGCTTTCTTT.

CDR3 region: CASSRGVDNSPLHF. CDR3 nucleotide sequence: TGTGCCAGCTCACGGGGCGTCGATAATTCACCCCTCCACTTT. V gene TRBV18 combines with J gene TRBJ1-6, with D possibly being TRBD1 (5 bases). The CDR3 totals 14 residues. Germline-derived CDR1 and CDR2 are KGHSH and LQKENI. Between the trimmed V and J ends, which lost 4 bases and 5 bases, there was a span of 9 bases. Based on the CDR3 plus reference TRBV18 and TRBJ1-6, the full variable domain is NAGVMQNPRHLVRRRGQEARLRCSPMKGHSHVYWYRQLPEEGLKFMVYLQKENIIDESGMPKERFSAEFPKEGPSILRIQQVVRGDSAAYFCASSRGVDNSPLHFGNGTRLTVT.

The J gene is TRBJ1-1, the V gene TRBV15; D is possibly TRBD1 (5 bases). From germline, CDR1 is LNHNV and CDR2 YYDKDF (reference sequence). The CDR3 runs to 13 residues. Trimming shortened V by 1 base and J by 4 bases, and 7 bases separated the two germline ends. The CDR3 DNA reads TGTGCCACCAGCAGAGCGGGGGGCACTGAAGCTTTCTTT. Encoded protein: CATSRAGGTEAFF.

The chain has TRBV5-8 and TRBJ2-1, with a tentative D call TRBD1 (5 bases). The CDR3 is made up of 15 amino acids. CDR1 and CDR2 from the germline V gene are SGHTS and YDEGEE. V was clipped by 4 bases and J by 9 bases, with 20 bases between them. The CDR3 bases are TGTGCCAGCAGCATTAGGGGTCGCGGTTCTCCTGAGCAGTTCTTC. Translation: CASSIRGRGSPEQFF.

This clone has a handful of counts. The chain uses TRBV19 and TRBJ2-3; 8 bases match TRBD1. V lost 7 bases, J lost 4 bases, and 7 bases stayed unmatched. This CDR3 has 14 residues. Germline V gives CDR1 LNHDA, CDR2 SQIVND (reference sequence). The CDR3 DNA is TGTGCCAGTACCATGGACAGGGCGTCAGATACGCAGTATTTT. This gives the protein CASTMDRASDTQYF.

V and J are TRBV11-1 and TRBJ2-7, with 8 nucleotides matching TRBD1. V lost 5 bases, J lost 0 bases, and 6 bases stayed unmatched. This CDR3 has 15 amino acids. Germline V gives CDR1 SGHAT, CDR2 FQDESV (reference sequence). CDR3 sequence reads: CASSPGDRISYEQYF. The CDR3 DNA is TGTGCCAGCAGCCCTGGGGACAGGATCTCCTACGAGCAGTACTTC.

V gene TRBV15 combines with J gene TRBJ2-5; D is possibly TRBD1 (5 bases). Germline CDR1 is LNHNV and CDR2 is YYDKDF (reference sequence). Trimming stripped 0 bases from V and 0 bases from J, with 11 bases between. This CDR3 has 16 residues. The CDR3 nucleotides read TGTGCCACCAGCAGAGATCAGGGTTCCTACCAAGAGACCCAGTACTTC. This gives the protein CATSRDQGSYQETQYF.

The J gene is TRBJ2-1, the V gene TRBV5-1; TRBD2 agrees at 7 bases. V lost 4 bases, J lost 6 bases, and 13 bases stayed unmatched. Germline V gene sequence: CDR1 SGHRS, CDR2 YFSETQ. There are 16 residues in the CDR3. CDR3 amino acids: CASSGSGTRGGNEQFF. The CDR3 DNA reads TGCGCCAGCAGCGGAAGCGGGACTCGGGGAGGCAATGAGCAGTTCTTC. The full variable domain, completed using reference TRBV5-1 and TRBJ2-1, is KAGVTQTPRYLIKTRGQQVTLSCSPISGHRSVSWYQQTPGQGLQFLFEYFSETQRNKGNFPGRFSGRQFSNSRSEMNVSTLELGDSALYLCASSGSGTRGGNEQFFGPGTRLTVL.